The clone carrying this TCR beta chain was seen only a few times. Its antigen remains unknown. Germline lookup yields CDR1 SGHTA and CDR2 FQGNSA. Trimming removed 4 bases from V and 1 base from J, with 16 bases in between. The CDR3 contains 17 residues. This record belongs to a study of T cell repertoires in cytomegalovirus infection. Whole-study context: Based on public TCR beta signatures, there were indications of CMV infection and of a matching HLA type.

MiXCR was run by TCRdb on the reads, yielding one entry per CDR3 protein. The sample includes around 550,000 distinct CDR3 sequences, about 25% of them seen just once. Study-wide results and limits: HLA-C-restricted CMV-specific TCR beta clonotypes were dominant in the ex vivo response. Based on cumulative public TCR beta family frequency, carriers of CMV plus the relevant HLA were identified.

The sequence derives from a human donor in good health (CMV status not recorded). Some clones in this sample may be carry-over from other donors' samples. The sample taken for sequencing was PBMCs. The V and J genes are TRBV7-2 and TRBJ2-2; possibly TRBD2 for D (7 bases). CDR3 coding DNA: TGTGCCAGCAGCTGGGGGGGGGCCCGACGGAACACCGGGGAGCTGTTTTTT. It is translated as CASSWGGARRNTGELFF.